A single sample is the source of the 26 T cell receptor beta chains below, sequenced in a study of shared clonotypes between healthy human individuals (dated by TCRdb to about 2020). To prepare the library, the immunoSEQ multiplex PCR assay was applied. Drawn from immuneACCESS, this table holds only the in-frame rearrangements with V and J called that TCRdb kept. Clones are partly lost; checked studies trace under half to an unresolved V gene and leave the rest unexplained. Recorded for this sample are around 2,000,000 clones; roughly 95% of them occurred a single time. The biggest ten clones account for 0.9% to 1.5% of the sample. For the CD8 naive samples, CD45RO-negative cells were positively selected for CCR7, yielding a CD45RA+CCR7+ population from which TemRA cells were excluded. The sequenced sample consisted of naive CD8+ T cells sorted from blood. Reading the label with the study, this specimen's cell subset or site is: CD45RA+CCR7+. These receptors were obtained from a man aged 18 to 30 in good health.

V gene TRBV4-1 combines with J gene TRBJ1-5, with D unresolved. Germline V gives CDR1 MGHRA, CDR2 YSYEKL. The length of the CDR3 is 17 residues. V was trimmed by 4 bases and J by 2 bases, leaving 18 bases between them. CDR3 DNA: TGCGCCAGCAGCCTTTACGAAGGCTCAGAGGGCAATCAGCCCCAGCATTTT. It encodes CASSLYEGSEGNQPQHF.

This clone was counted between two and nine times. At the DNA level, this CDR3 is encoded by other sequences in the same sample as well. V is TRBV6-5 and J is TRBJ1-1; D might be TRBD1 (6 bases). CDR3 size: 11 residues. Deletions cut 2 bases from V and 8 bases from J, with 6 bases between. Germline CDR1 reads MNHEY; CDR2 reads SVGAGI. CDR3 nucleotide sequence: TGTGCCAGCAGTTACGGGACAGAAGCTTTCTTT. Its translation is CASSYGTEAFF.

The chain recombines TRBV25-1 with TRBJ1-2; maybe TRBD1 (6 bases). Per the germline V gene, CDR1 is MGHDK and CDR2 is SYGVNS. V lost 6 bases to trimming and J lost 5 bases, with 7 bases between them. This CDR3 has 11 amino acids. CDR3 nucleotide sequence: TGTGCCAGCAGAACAGGGTATGGCTACACCTTC. Translating gives CASRTGYGYTF.

This clone was seen just once. The chain combines TRBV27 with TRBJ2-2; D unresolved. V was trimmed by 5 bases and J by 7 bases, leaving 17 bases between them. CDR3 length: 15 amino acids. Germline loops: CDR1 MNHEY, CDR2 SMNVEV (reference sequence). The CDR3 spells CASSTQEGFGGELFF. The CDR3 DNA reads as TGTGCCAGCAGTACCCAGGAAGGATTCGGCGGGGAGCTGTTTTTT.

The chain carries TRBV5-1 and TRBJ2-7; TRBD2 matches 9 bases. Germline CDR1 reads SGHRS; CDR2 reads YFSETQ. CDR3 length: 17 residues. V trimming: 0 bases; J trimming: 5 bases; junction bases outside the gene matches: 12. CDR3 nucleotide sequence: TGCGCCAGCAGCTTGGCCCCAGCGGGAGGTTTACGGGACGAGCAGTACTTC. Protein sequence: CASSLAPAGGLRDEQYF.

This rearrangement joins TRBV9 to TRBJ2-5; D may be TRBD1 or TRBD2 (5 bases each). The CDR3 length is 14 residues. Germline CDR1 SGDLS, CDR2 YYNGEE. Trimming left V 3 bases short and J 2 bases short, with 11 bases between. This CDR3 reads CASSEGTLQETQYF. CDR3 nucleotide sequence: TGTGCCAGCAGCGAGGGGACCTTACAAGAGACCCAGTACTTC.

With respect to this clone: Other DNA sequences in this specimen translate into the identical CDR3. This sequence joins TRBV27 and TRBJ2-5; D is ambiguous. The CDR3 is 11 residues long. Germline lookup yields CDR1 MNHEY and CDR2 SMNVEV (reference sequence). Between the trimmed V and J ends, which lost 7 bases and 0 bases, there was a span of 3 bases. CDR3 coding DNA: TGTGCCAGCACCCACCAAGAGACCCAGTACTTC. Protein: CASTHQETQYF.

J is TRBJ1-4 and V is TRBV28; D uncertain. Germline CDR1 MDHEN, CDR2 SYDVKM. The CDR3 runs to 15 residues. V was shortened by 2 bases and J by 4 bases, with 11 bases between the two germline ends. The DNA for the CDR3 is TGTGCCAGCAGTTTAGCCATCGGTGTTAATGAAAAACTGTTTTTT. Translation: CASSLAIGVNEKLFF.

The chain is built from TRBV6-5 and TRBJ2-7; a weak D match, TRBD1 (6 bases). Trimming removed 6 bases at V and 2 bases at J, with 14 bases between. The germline gives CDR1 MNHEY, CDR2 SVGAGI. CDR3 length: 14 amino acids. As DNA, the CDR3 is TGTGCCAGCAGCCTCGGTGGACAGACCTACGAGCAGTACTTC. Translated: CASSLGGQTYEQYF.

Concerning this clone itself: This same CDR3 is encoded by further DNA sequences in the sample. The V call is TRBV7-2, the J call TRBJ2-3; TRBD2 agrees at 10 bases. With V trimmed by 3 bases and J by 2 bases, 2 bases remained unmatched. Germline V gene sequence: CDR1 SGHTA, CDR2 FQGNSA. This CDR3 contains 15 residues. The CDR3 region has the DNA TGTGCCAGCAGCTTTCTAGCGGGAGACACAGATACGCAGTATTTT. Translated, it gives CASSFLAGDTDTQYF.

V is TRBV4-1 and J is TRBJ1-2; possibly TRBD1 for D (5 bases). The CDR3 sequence is 13 residues long. Deletions cut 4 bases from V and 8 bases from J, with 14 bases between. Per germline, CDR1 MGHRA and CDR2 YSYEKL. CDR3 residues: CASSPMQGSGYTF. The CDR3 DNA follows: TGCGCCAGCAGCCCCATGCAGGGTAGCGGCTACACCTTC.

The rearrangement uses TRBV27 and TRBJ1-5, with D unclear. Trimming took off 5 bases at V and 2 bases at J, with 13 bases between the two ends. In germline, CDR1 is MNHEY, CDR2 SMNVEV (reference sequence). The CDR3 is 15 residues long. This CDR3 is CASSTLARGNQPQHF. In DNA, the CDR3 is TGTGCCAGCAGTACCCTGGCACGCGGCAATCAGCCCCAGCATTTT.

The CDR3 DNA sequence: TGTGCCAGCAGCTCGTCTGGGAGCTCGTTCTATGGCTACACCTTC. Amino acid sequence: CASSSSGSSFYGYTF. This sequence joins TRBV11-2 and TRBJ1-2; the D is unclear. Looked up from germline, CDR1 is SGHAT and CDR2 is FQNNGV. The CDR3 spans 15 residues. V was clipped by 4 bases and J by 4 bases, with 16 bases between them. Together with reference TRBV11-2 and TRBJ1-2, the CDR3 gives the full variable domain: EAGVAQSPRYKIIEKRQSVAFWCNPISGHATLYWYQQILGQGPKLLIQFQNNGVVDDSQLPKDRFSAERLKGVDSTLKIQPAKLEDSAVYLCASSSSGSSFYGYTFGSGTRLTVV.

This clone was seen repeatedly, ten times or more. V usage is TRBV4-1 and J usage is TRBJ2-3, with TRBD2 identical over 7 bases. Per germline, CDR1 MGHRA and CDR2 YSYEKL. V lost 1 base, J lost 4 bases, and 2 bases stayed unmatched. This CDR3 is built from 14 residues. The DNA of the CDR3 is TGCGCCAGCAGCCAAGTGGCGGGAGCAGATACGCAGTATTTT. Amino acid sequence: CASSQVAGADTQYF.

In the case of this clone: This sample also contains other DNA sequences that code for the same CDR3. V and J are TRBV29-1 and TRBJ2-7; TRBD1 matches 9 bases. This CDR3 has 14 amino acids. V trimming: 6 bases; J trimming: 2 bases; junction bases outside the gene matches: 8. Germline V gene lookup returns CDR1 SQVTM and CDR2 ANQGSEA. The CDR3 coding sequence is TGCAGCGTGGAAACCGGGACAGGGACCTACGAGCAGTACTTC. Translated: CSVETGTGTYEQYF.

For this clone: Other DNA sequences in this sample translate to the same CDR3. For the CDR3, the DNA is TGCGCCAGCAGCTTGGCGACAGATACGCAGTATTTT. Protein: CASSLATDTQYF. The V and J genes are TRBV5-1 and TRBJ2-3; no clear D. CDR1 and CDR2 (germline): SGHRS, YFSETQ. V lost 0 bases, J lost 3 bases, and 2 bases lay in between. The CDR3 totals 12 residues.

This clone has only a few counts. This sample includes further DNA sequences coding for the same CDR3. The chain uses TRBV28 and TRBJ1-1; tentatively, D is TRBD1 (5 bases). The V gene lost 3 bases and the J gene lost 1 base, with 6 bases spanning the gap. The CDR3 contains 13 residues. The germline gives CDR1 MDHEN, CDR2 SYDVKM. The CDR3 is CASSLGRNTEAFF. In DNA, the CDR3 is TGTGCCAGCAGTTTGGGGCGGAACACTGAAGCTTTCTTT.

The V call is TRBV28, the J call TRBJ1-5; 9 nucleotides line up with TRBD1. This CDR3 is built from 15 residues. V was pared by 5 bases and J by 2 bases, with 4 bases of the junction left unmatched. Germline V gene sequence: CDR1 MDHEN, CDR2 SYDVKM. In nucleotides, the CDR3 is TGTGCCAGCAGTGCAACAGGGGGCGGCAATCAGCCCCAGCATTTT. Its protein product is CASSATGGGNQPQHF.

The rearrangement uses TRBV15 and TRBJ2-7; possibly TRBD1 or TRBD2 for D (5 bases each). The CDR3 length is 15 residues. Trimming removed 2 bases at V and 1 base at J, with 12 bases between. Germline V CDR1 and CDR2: LNHNV, YYDKDF (reference sequence). CDR3 nucleotides: TGTGCCACCAGCAGATGGGGGTCCGATTCCTACGAGCAGTACTTC. Translation gives CATSRWGSDSYEQYF. The entire variable domain, with the rest obtained from reference TRBV15 and TRBJ2-7, is as follows: DAMVIQNPRYQVTQFGKPVTLSCSQTLNHNVMYWYQQKSSQAPKLLFHYYDKDFNNEADTPDNFQSRRPNTSFCFLDIRSPGLGDTAMYLCATSRWGSDSYEQYFGPGTRLTVT.

This rearrangement joins TRBV4-1 to TRBJ1-1, with 9 bases lining up with TRBD1. V was clipped by 4 bases and J by 5 bases; unmatched bases: 8. The CDR3 has 15 amino acids. Germline CDR1 is MGHRA and CDR2 is YSYEKL. The CDR3 region has the DNA TGCGCCAGCAGCCTTATCCATGGACAGGGGACTGAAGCTTTCTTT. It specifies CASSLIHGQGTEAFF.

The DNA for the CDR3 is TGTGCCAGCAGCCAAGATCGTGGGAACACTGAAGCTTTCTTT. Translation gives CASSQDRGNTEAFF. The chain has TRBV4-2 and TRBJ1-1; D is unclear. The CDR3 is made up of 14 amino acids. Germline CDR1 LGHNA, CDR2 YNFKEQ. The V end was cut by 0 bases, the J end by 1 base, with 6 bases between.

The chain has TRBV19 and TRBJ2-3, with no clear D. Germline-derived CDR1 and CDR2 are LNHDA and SQIVND (reference sequence). V dropped 3 bases and J dropped 6 bases, with 7 bases sitting between them. CDR3 size: 12 residues. CDR3 bases: TGTGCCAGTAGTATCCGATGGGATACGCAGTATTTT. Translated, it gives CASSIRWDTQYF.

V is TRBV6-5 and J is TRBJ2-5; D possibly corresponds to TRBD2 (6 bases). Germline loops: CDR1 MNHEY, CDR2 SVGAGI. The ends were cut back, 4 bases at V and 3 bases at J, with 15 bases in the middle. This CDR3 is built from 15 residues. CDR3 amino acids: CASSSLPSVEETQYF. DNA for the CDR3: TGTGCCAGCAGTTCCCTCCCTAGCGTTGAAGAGACCCAGTACTTC.

In the case of this clone: Other DNA sequences in this specimen translate into the identical CDR3. The chain combines TRBV5-5 with TRBJ2-7; D is possibly TRBD2 (5 bases). V dropped 0 bases and J dropped 6 bases, with 7 bases sitting between them. CDR3 length equals 12 residues. CDR1 is SGHKS, CDR2 YYEKEE, per germline (reference sequence). CDR3 residues: CASSLGLLEQYF. DNA for the CDR3: TGTGCCAGCAGCTTGGGACTACTCGAGCAGTACTTC. Together with reference TRBV5-5 and TRBJ2-7, the CDR3 gives the full variable domain: DAGVTQSPTHLIKTRGQQVTLRCSPISGHKSVSWYQQVLGQGPQFIFQYYEKEERGRGNFPDRFSARQFPNYSSELNVNALLLGDSALYLCASSLGLLEQYFGPGTRLTVT.

This clone was seen once. The chain combines TRBV6-5 with TRBJ1-1; no clear D gene. The CDR3 sequence is 12 residues long. From germline, CDR1 is MNHEY and CDR2 SVGAGI. Deletions cut 5 bases from V and 10 bases from J, with 14 bases between. The CDR3 sequence is CASSELTEAAFF. CDR3 DNA: TGTGCCAGCAGTGAATTGACGGAAGCAGCTTTCTTT.

The rearrangement joins TRBV29-1 to TRBJ1-4; D gene unclear. The CDR3 sequence is 15 residues long. Per germline, CDR1 SQVTM and CDR2 ANQGSEA. V was trimmed by 4 bases and J by 5 bases, leaving 17 bases between them. The CDR3 spells CSVVDPTSDNEKLFF. The CDR3 bases are TGCAGCGTTGTCGATCCGACCAGCGACAATGAAAAACTGTTTTTT. The full variable domain, with the rest looked up from reference TRBV29-1 and TRBJ1-4, is SAVISQKPSRDICQRGTSLTIQCQVDSQVTMMFWYRQQPGQSLTLIATANQGSEATYESGFVIDKFPISRPNLTFSTLTVSNMSPEDSSIYLCSVVDPTSDNEKLFFGSGTQLSVL.